The source of this T cell receptor beta chain is a study of blood T cell repertoires in COVID-19. Study in general: T cells, B-cell-depleted T cells, or PBMCs supplied cDNA or gDNA.

Only in-frame clones appear in the TCRdb table, and some are missing; sequencing was by immunoSEQ multiplex PCR. This repertoire shows a few hundred thousand clones, roughly nine tenths found once; its top ten account for around 1.1%. The material sequenced was PBMCs or T cells enriched from blood (not recorded which). The origin of this receptor is a man aged 25 to 45 who had recovered from COVID-19.

CDR3 DNA: TGTGCCAGCCGCAGTTCAGGAACAGATACGCAGTATTTT. Encoded protein: CASRSSGTDTQYF. The rearrangement joins TRBV19 to TRBJ2-3; D gene ambiguous. CDR1 is LNHDA, CDR2 SQIVND, per germline (reference sequence). Trimming removed 9 bases at V and 3 bases at J, with 13 bases between. This CDR3 is built from 13 residues.